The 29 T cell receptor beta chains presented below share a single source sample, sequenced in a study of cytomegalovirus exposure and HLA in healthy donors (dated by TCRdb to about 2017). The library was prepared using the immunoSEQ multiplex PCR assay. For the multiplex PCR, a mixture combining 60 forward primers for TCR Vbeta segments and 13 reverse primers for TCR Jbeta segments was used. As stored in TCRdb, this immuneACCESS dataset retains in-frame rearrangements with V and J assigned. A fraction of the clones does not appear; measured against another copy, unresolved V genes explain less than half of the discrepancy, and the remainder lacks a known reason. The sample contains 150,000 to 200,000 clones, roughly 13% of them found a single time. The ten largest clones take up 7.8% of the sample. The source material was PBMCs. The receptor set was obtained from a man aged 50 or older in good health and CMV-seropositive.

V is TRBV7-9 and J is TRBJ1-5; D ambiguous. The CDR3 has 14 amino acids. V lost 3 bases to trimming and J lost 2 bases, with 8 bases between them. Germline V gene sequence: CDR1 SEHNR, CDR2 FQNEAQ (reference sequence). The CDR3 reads CASSLGRGNQPQHF. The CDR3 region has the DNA TGTGCCAGCAGCTTGGGGAGGGGCAATCAGCCCCAGCATTTT.

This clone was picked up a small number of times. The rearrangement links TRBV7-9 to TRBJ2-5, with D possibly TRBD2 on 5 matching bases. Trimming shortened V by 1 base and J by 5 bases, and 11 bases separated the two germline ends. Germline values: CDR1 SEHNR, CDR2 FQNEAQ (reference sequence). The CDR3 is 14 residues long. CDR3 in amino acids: CASSLGELGETQYF. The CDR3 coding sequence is TGTGCCAGCAGCTTAGGGGAACTAGGGGAGACCCAGTACTTC.

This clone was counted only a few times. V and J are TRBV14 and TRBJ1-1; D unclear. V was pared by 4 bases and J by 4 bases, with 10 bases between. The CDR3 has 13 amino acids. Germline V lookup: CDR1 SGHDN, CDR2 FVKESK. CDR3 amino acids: CASSLGESTEAFF. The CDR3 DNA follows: TGTGCCAGCAGCCTCGGGGAGAGCACTGAAGCTTTCTTT. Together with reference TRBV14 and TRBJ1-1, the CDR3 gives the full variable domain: EAGVTQFPSHSVIEKGQTVTLRCDPISGHDNLYWYRRVMGKEIKFLLHFVKESKQDESGMPNNRFLAERTGGTYSTLKVQPAELEDSGVYFCASSLGESTEAFFGQGTRLTVV.

The CDR3 bases are TGTGCCAGCACGTCTAGCGGGGTAGAGGCCGGGGAGCTGTTTTTT. As protein: CASTSSGVEAGELFF. This rearrangement joins TRBV27 to TRBJ2-2; 9 nucleotides line up with TRBD2. V lost 7 bases and J lost 6; bases outside the gene matches: 9. This CDR3 has 15 amino acids. Germline-derived CDR1 and CDR2 are MNHEY and SMNVEV (reference sequence).

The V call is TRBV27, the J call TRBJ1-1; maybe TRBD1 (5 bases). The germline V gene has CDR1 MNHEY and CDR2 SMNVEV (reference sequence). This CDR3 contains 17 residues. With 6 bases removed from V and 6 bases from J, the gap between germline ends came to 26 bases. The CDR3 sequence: CASRSRIGGERGSEAFF. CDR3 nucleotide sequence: TGTGCCAGCAGGTCCAGGATTGGGGGGGAGAGGGGCTCTGAAGCTTTCTTT.

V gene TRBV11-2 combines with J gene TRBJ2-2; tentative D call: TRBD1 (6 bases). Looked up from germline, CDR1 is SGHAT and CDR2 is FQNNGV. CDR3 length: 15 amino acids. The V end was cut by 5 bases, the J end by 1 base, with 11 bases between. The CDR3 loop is CASSTGTLNTGELFF. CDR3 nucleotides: TGTGCCAGCAGCACCGGGACACTGAACACCGGGGAGCTGTTTTTT.

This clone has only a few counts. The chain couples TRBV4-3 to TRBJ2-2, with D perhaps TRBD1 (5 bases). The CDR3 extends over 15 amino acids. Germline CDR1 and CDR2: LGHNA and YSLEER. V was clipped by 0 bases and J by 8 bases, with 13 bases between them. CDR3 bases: TGCGCCAGCAGCCAAGATGTCCAGGGAACTGGGGAGCTGTTTTTT. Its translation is CASSQDVQGTGELFF.

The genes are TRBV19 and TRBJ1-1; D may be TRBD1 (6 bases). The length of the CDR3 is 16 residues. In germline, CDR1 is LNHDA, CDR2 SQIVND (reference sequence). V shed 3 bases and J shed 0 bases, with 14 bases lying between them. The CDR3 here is CASSIGGALVNTEAFF. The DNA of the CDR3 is TGTGCCAGTAGTATTGGGGGCGCCCTCGTGAACACTGAAGCTTTCTTT.

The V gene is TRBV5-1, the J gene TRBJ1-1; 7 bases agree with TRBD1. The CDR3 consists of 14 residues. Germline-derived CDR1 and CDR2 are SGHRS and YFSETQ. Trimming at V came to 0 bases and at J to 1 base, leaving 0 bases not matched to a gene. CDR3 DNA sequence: TGCGCCAGCAGCTTGGACAGGGGGAACACTGAAGCTTTCTTT. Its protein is CASSLDRGNTEAFF.

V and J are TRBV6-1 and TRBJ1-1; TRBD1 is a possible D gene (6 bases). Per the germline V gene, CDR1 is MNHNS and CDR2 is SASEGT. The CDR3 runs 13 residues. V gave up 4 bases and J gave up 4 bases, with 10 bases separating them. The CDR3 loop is CASSAAGATEAFF. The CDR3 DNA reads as TGTGCCAGCAGTGCTGCAGGGGCCACTGAAGCTTTCTTT.

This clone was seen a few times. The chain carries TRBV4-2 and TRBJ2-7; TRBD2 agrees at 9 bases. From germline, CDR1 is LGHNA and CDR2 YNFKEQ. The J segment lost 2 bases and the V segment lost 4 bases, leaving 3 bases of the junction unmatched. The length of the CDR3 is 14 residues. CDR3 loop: CASSPSGGPYEQYF. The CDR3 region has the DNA TGTGCCAGCAGCCCGAGCGGGGGGCCCTACGAGCAGTACTTC.

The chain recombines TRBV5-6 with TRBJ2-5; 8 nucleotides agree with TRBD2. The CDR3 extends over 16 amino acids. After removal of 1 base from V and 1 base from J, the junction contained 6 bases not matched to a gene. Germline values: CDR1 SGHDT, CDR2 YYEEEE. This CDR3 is CASSLKPSGFQETQYF. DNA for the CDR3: TGTGCCAGCAGCTTGAAGCCTAGCGGGTTCCAAGAGACCCAGTACTTC.

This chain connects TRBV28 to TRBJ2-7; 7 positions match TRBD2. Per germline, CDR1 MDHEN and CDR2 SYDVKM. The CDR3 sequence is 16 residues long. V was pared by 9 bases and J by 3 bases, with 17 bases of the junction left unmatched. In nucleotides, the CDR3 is TGTGCCAGAATTAGGACCAGATCGGGAGGTAGCTACGAGCAGTACGTC. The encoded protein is CARIRTRSGGSYEQYV.

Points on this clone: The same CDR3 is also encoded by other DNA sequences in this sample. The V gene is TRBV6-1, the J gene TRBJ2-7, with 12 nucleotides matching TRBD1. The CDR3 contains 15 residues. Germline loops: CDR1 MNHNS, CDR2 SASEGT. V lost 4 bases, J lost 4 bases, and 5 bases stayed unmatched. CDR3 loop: CASSARDRGLYEQYF. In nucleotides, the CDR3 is TGTGCCAGCAGTGCCCGGGACAGGGGGCTTTACGAGCAGTACTTC.

CDR3 amino acids: CASSEGTGMNTEAFF. CDR3 DNA sequence: TGTGCCAGCAGTGAGGGGACAGGGATGAACACTGAAGCTTTCTTT. The chain recombines TRBV6-4 with TRBJ1-1, with TRBD1 identical over 9 bases. Trimming cost V 3 bases and J 0 bases; bases outside gene matches: 2. The CDR3 is 15 residues long. Germline CDR1 is MRHNA and CDR2 is SNTAGT.

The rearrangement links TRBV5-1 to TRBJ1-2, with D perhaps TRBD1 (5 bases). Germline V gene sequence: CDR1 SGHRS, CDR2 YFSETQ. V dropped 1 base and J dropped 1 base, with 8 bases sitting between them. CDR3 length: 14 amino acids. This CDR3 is CASSLPTDNYGYTF. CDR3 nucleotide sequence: TGCGCCAGCAGCTTGCCGACAGATAACTATGGCTACACCTTC.

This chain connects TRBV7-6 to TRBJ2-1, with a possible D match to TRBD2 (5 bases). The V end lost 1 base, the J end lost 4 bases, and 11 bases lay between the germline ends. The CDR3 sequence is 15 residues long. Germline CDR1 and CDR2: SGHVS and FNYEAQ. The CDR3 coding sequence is TGTGCCAGCAGCTTAGATACCAGCGGATACAATGAGCAGTTCTTC. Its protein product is CASSLDTSGYNEQFF.

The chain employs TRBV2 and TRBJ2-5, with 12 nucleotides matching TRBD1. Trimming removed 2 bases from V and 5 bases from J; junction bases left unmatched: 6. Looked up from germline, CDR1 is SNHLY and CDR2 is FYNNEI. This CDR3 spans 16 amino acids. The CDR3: CASSELGTGGGETQYF. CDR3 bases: TGTGCCAGCAGTGAATTAGGGACAGGGGGCGGTGAGACCCAGTACTTC.

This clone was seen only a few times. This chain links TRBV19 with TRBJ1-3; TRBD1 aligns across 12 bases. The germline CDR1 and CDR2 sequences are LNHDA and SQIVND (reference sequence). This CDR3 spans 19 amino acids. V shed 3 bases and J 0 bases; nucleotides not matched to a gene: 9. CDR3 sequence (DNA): TGTGCCAGTAGTATTGGTGGGGACAGGGGGCCTTCCTCTGGAAACACCATATATTTT. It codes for CASSIGGDRGPSSGNTIYF.

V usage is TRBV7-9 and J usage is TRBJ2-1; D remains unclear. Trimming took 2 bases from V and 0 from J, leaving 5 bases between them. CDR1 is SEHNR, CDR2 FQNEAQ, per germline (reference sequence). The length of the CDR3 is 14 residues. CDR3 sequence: CASSLTSSYNEQFF. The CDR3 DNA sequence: TGTGCCAGCAGCTTAACGAGCTCCTACAATGAGCAGTTCTTC.

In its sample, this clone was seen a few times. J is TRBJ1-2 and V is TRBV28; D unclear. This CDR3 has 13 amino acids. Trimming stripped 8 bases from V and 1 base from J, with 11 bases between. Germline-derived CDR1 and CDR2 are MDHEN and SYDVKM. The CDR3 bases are TGTGCCAGCCGACTGGCCCTTAACTATGGCTACACCTTC. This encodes CASRLALNYGYTF.

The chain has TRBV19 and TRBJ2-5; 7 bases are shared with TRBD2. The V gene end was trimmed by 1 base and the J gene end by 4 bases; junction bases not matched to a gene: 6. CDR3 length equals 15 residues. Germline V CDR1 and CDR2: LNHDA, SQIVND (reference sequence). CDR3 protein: CASSIGSGEGETQYF. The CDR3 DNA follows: TGTGCCAGTAGTATAGGAAGCGGGGAGGGAGAGACCCAGTACTTC.

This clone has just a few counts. The CDR3 nucleotides are TGTGCCAGCACCCCTACCACGGGTCACCTCGGAAACACCATATATTTT. Protein sequence: CASTPTTGHLGNTIYF. This chain connects TRBV28 to TRBJ1-3; D is ambiguous. Trimming pared 7 bases from V and 4 bases from J, leaving 20 bases between. Germline-derived CDR1 and CDR2 are MDHEN and SYDVKM. CDR3 length: 16 amino acids.

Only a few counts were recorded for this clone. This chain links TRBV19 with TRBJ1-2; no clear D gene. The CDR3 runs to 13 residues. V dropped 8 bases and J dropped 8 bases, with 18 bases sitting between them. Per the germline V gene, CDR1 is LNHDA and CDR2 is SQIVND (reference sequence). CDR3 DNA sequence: TGTGCCAGTTCCCCGTGGAGTTCGGAAGGCTACACCTTC. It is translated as CASSPWSSEGYTF.

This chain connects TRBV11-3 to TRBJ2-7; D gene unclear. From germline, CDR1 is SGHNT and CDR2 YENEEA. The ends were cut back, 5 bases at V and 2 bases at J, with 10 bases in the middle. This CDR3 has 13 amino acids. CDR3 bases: TGTGCCAGCAGCCGTGGGCCGACCTACGAGCAGTACTTC. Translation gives CASSRGPTYEQYF. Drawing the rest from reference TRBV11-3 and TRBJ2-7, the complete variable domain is EAGVVQSPRYKIIEKKQPVAFWCNPISGHNTLYWYLQNLGQGPELLIRYENEEAVDDSQLPKDRFSAERLKGVDSTLKIQPAELGDSAVYLCASSRGPTYEQYFGPGTRLTVT.

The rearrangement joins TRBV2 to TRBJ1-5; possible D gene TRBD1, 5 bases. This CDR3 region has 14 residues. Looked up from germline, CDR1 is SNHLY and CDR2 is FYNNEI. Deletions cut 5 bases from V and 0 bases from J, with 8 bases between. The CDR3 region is CASSSGLSNQPQHF. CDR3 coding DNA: TGTGCCAGCAGTTCGGGACTTAGCAATCAGCCCCAGCATTTT.

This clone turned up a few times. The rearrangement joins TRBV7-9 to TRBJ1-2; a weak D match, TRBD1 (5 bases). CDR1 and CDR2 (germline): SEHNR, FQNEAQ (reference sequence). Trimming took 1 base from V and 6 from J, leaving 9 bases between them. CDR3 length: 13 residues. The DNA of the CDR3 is TGTGCCAGCAGCTTAGTTCTCAGGGATGGCTACACCTTC. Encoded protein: CASSLVLRDGYTF.

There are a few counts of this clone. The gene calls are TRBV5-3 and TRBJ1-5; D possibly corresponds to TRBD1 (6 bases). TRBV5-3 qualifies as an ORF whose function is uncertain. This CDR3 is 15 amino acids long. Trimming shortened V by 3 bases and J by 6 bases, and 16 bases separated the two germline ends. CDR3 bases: TGTGCCAGAAGCTGGGAAGACAGGTCGGCTCAGCCCCAGCATTTT. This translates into CARSWEDRSAQPQHF.

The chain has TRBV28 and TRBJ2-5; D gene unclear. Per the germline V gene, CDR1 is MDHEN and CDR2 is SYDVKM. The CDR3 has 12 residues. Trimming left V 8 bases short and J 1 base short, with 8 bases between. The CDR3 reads CASAILQETQYF. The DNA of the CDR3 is TGTGCCAGCGCGATACTCCAAGAGACCCAGTACTTC.